This passage covers 29 T cell receptor beta chains from one sample sequenced in a study of cytomegalovirus exposure and HLA in healthy donors. This PCR relied on a set of 60 Vbeta primers and 13 Jbeta primers. Sequenced by immunoSEQ multiplex PCR; TCRdb stores in-frame clones only, minus some. The table has approximately 260,000 clones, 80% to 90% seen once. Material: PBMCs. The receptors here all came from a woman in her 40s in good health and CMV-seropositive.

This chain connects TRBV28 to TRBJ1-5; 7 bases are shared with TRBD1. J was trimmed by 3 bases and V by 3 bases; bases with no gene match: 5. Germline loops: CDR1 MDHEN, CDR2 SYDVKM. The CDR3 has 15 residues. DNA of the CDR3: TGTGCCAGCAGTTTGGCGACAGGGCTCAATCAGCCCCAGCATTTT. It yields the protein CASSLATGLNQPQHF.

The chain uses TRBV11-3 and TRBJ2-7; 7 bases map to TRBD2. Losses at the gene ends were 0 bases for V and 3 bases for J; bases not matched to a gene: 5. In germline, CDR1 is SGHNT, CDR2 YENEEA. The CDR3 is 15 amino acids. As DNA, the CDR3 is TGTGCCAGCAGCTTAGAGGGCGGGAGCGGCTACGAGCAGTACTTC. The encoded protein is CASSLEGGSGYEQYF.

V gene TRBV6-1 combines with J gene TRBJ2-5; TRBD2 agrees at 9 bases. After removal of 6 bases from V and 2 bases from J, the junction contained 16 bases not matched to a gene. This CDR3 is 18 amino acids long. Germline-derived CDR1 and CDR2 are MNHNS and SASEGT. The CDR3: CASSESPSSGVLQETQYF. In DNA, the CDR3 is TGTGCCAGCAGCGAATCCCCGTCTAGCGGGGTTCTTCAAGAGACCCAGTACTTC.

The genes are TRBV27 and TRBJ2-5, with D maybe TRBD2 (6 bases). V was trimmed by 8 bases and J by 5 bases, leaving 18 bases between them. CDR3 length equals 14 residues. Germline V CDR1 and CDR2: MNHEY, SMNVEV (reference sequence). The CDR3 region has the DNA TGTGCCAGCGCAGCTACTAGCTCCCGTGAGACCCAGTACTTC. Amino acids: CASAATSSRETQYF.

The gene calls are TRBV30 and TRBJ1-5, with 12 bases lining up with TRBD1. Losses at the gene ends were 4 bases for V and 6 bases for J; bases not matched to a gene: 4. CDR1 is GTSNPN, CDR2 SVGIG, per germline (reference sequence). The CDR3 consists of 14 residues. As DNA, the CDR3 is TGTGCCTGGATGGGACAGGGGGCAGGTCAGCCCCAGCATTTT. Its protein is CAWMGQGAGQPQHF.

The chain employs TRBV7-9 and TRBJ2-1; no definite D call. The germline V and J ends were trimmed by 0 bases and 6 bases, with 3 bases remaining between them. The CDR3 is 12 amino acids. CDR1 is SEHNR, CDR2 FQNEAQ, per germline (reference sequence). As DNA, the CDR3 is TGTGCCAGCAGCTTAGCTCTCAATGAGCAGTTCTTC. It is translated as CASSLALNEQFF. The whole variable domain, filled in from reference TRBV7-9 and TRBJ2-1, reads DTGVSQNPRHKITKRGQNVTFRCDPISEHNRLYWYRQTLGQGPEFLTYFQNEAQLEKSRLLSDRFSAERPKGSFSTLEIQRTEQGDSAMYLCASSLALNEQFFGPGTRLTVL.

Only one count was recorded for this clone. The genes are TRBV28 and TRBJ2-1; 12 bases are shared with TRBD2. The CDR3 runs to 16 residues. After removal of 5 bases from V and 10 bases from J, the junction contained 12 bases not matched to a gene. Germline CDR1 reads MDHEN; CDR2 reads SYDVKM. CDR3 DNA: TGTGCCAGCAGTGACCTCCGACTAGCGGGAGCTCGGGAGCAGTTCTTC. Its translation: CASSDLRLAGAREQFF.

This clone was seen once. The chain carries TRBV28 and TRBJ1-4; perhaps TRBD1 as D (5 bases). Germline V lookup: CDR1 MDHEN, CDR2 SYDVKM. The CDR3 loop spans 17 amino acids. The V end lost 4 bases, the J end lost 4 bases, and 19 bases lay between the germline ends. The CDR3 reads CASSSLGGDEGNEKLFF. DNA for the CDR3: TGTGCCAGCAGTTCCCTCGGGGGGGACGAGGGTAATGAAAAACTGTTTTTT.

The CDR3 loop reads CASSKKRTNPGLPYSGNTIYF. The DNA for the CDR3 is TGTGCCAGTAGCAAGAAACGGACGAACCCCGGACTGCCATACTCTGGAAACACCATATATTTT. The chain employs TRBV19 and TRBJ1-3; D gene unclear. Germline-derived CDR1 and CDR2 are LNHDA and SQIVND (reference sequence). CDR3 length equals 21 residues. V lost 6 bases and J lost 0, with 30 bases in between.

The rearrangement links TRBV14 to TRBJ1-1; the match to TRBD1 covers 8 bases. The CDR3 length is 15 residues. CDR1 is SGHDN and CDR2 is FVKESK in the germline V gene. Trimming removed 4 bases from V and 4 bases from J; junction bases left unmatched: 8. The CDR3, as DNA: TGTGCCAGCAGCCCCTTACAGGGGGGGGCCACTGAAGCTTTCTTT. Translating gives CASSPLQGGATEAFF. The variable domain in full, completed from reference TRBV14 and TRBJ1-1, reads EAGVTQFPSHSVIEKGQTVTLRCDPISGHDNLYWYRRVMGKEIKFLLHFVKESKQDESGMPNNRFLAERTGGTYSTLKVQPAELEDSGVYFCASSPLQGGATEAFFGQGTRLTVV.

The DNA for the CDR3 is TGTGCCAGCAGTGGGGGATCCGGGACAGGGGGCACTGAAGCTTTCTTT. Translation: CASSGGSGTGGTEAFF. The chain combines TRBV6-1 with TRBJ1-1; 11 positions match TRBD1. CDR1 is MNHNS and CDR2 is SASEGT in the germline V gene. The CDR3 spans 16 residues. V lost 4 bases, J lost 4 bases, and 8 bases stayed unmatched.

The chain couples TRBV16 to TRBJ2-5, with a tentative D call TRBD2 (5 bases). V gave up 0 bases and J gave up 2 bases, with 13 bases separating them. This CDR3 region has 16 residues. The V gene's germline CDR1 is KGHSY and CDR2 FQNENV. The CDR3 is CASSQSLGLLQETQYF. In DNA, the CDR3 is TGTGCCAGCAGCCAATCATTAGGACTCCTTCAAGAGACCCAGTACTTC.

This chain links TRBV7-9 with TRBJ2-7; unclear D gene. Trimming took 3 bases from V and 2 from J, leaving 11 bases between them. There are 14 residues in the CDR3. Germline lookup yields CDR1 SEHNR and CDR2 FQNEAQ (reference sequence). The CDR3 coding sequence is TGTGCCAGCAGCTTGAGAGGAGAGCCCTACGAGCAGTACTTC. The encoded protein is CASSLRGEPYEQYF.

This chain links TRBV27 with TRBJ2-1; TRBD2 agrees at 13 bases. Germline V lookup: CDR1 MNHEY, CDR2 SMNVEV (reference sequence). Trimming cost V 6 bases and J 6 bases; bases outside gene matches: 2. This CDR3 spans 14 amino acids. CDR3 sequence: CASRGLAGVNEQFF. CDR3 in DNA: TGTGCCAGCAGAGGACTAGCGGGAGTCAATGAGCAGTTCTTC.

The chain uses TRBV19 and TRBJ2-7; D perhaps matches TRBD1 (5 bases). The ends were cut back, 2 bases at V and 5 bases at J, with 13 bases in the middle. This CDR3 spans 14 amino acids. The germline CDR1 and CDR2 sequences are LNHDA and SQIVND (reference sequence). The CDR3 protein is CASSITAKGNEQYF. Written as DNA, the CDR3 is TGTGCCAGTAGTATAACAGCGAAGGGGAACGAGCAGTACTTC.

Only one count was recorded for this clone. The V call is TRBV19, the J call TRBJ2-2, with a tentative D call TRBD2 (6 bases). Germline CDR1 and CDR2: LNHDA and SQIVND (reference sequence). The CDR3 totals 15 residues. The V end lost 7 bases, the J end lost 6 bases, and 18 bases lay between the germline ends. The CDR3 loop is CASTPEGGPAGELFF. The DNA for the CDR3 is TGTGCCAGTACCCCCGAGGGAGGCCCCGCCGGGGAGCTGTTTTTT. The full variable domain, completed using reference TRBV19 and TRBJ2-2, is DGGITQSPKYLFRKEGQNVTLSCEQNLNHDAMYWYRQDPGQGLRLIYYSQIVNDFQKGDIAEGYSVSREKKESFPLTVTSAQKNPTAFYLCASTPEGGPAGELFFGEGSRLTVL.

This clone was detected only a few times. The chain carries TRBV6-6 and TRBJ2-7; D perhaps matches TRBD1 (6 bases). The length of the CDR3 is 14 residues. V dropped 0 bases and J dropped 0 bases, with 6 bases sitting between them. CDR1 is MNHNY and CDR2 is SVGAGI in the germline V gene (reference sequence). CDR3 in DNA: TGTGCCAGCAGTTACTCGGACAGCTCCTACGAGCAGTACTTC. Translating it yields CASSYSDSSYEQYF.

The chain links TRBV5-6 to TRBJ1-6; D not certain. This CDR3 is 14 amino acids long. Trimming took off 5 bases at V and 9 bases at J, with 15 bases between the two ends. Germline CDR1 and CDR2: SGHDT and YYEEEE. This chain's CDR3 is CASSFRSFGSPLHF. The CDR3, as DNA: TGTGCCAGCAGTTTCCGGTCCTTCGGTTCACCCCTCCACTTT.

The chain recombines TRBV7-9 with TRBJ1-5; 7 bases are a match to TRBD1. This CDR3 has 16 amino acids. Germline V CDR1 and CDR2: SEHNR, FQNEAQ (reference sequence). V shed 1 base and J 3 bases; nucleotides not matched to a gene: 6. CDR3 nucleotide sequence: TGTGCCAGCAGCTTAGGTCAGGGGACAGCCAATCAGCCCCAGCATTTT. It codes for CASSLGQGTANQPQHF.

V gene TRBV30 combines with J gene TRBJ1-4, with a possible D match to TRBD1 (6 bases). The CDR3 loop spans 19 amino acids. Germline V CDR1 and CDR2: GTSNPN, SVGIG (reference sequence). With 5 bases removed from V and 5 bases from J, the gap between germline ends came to 30 bases. CDR3 region: CAWGTDRSPMKSPNEKLFF. The CDR3 nucleotides read TGTGCCTGGGGTACTGACAGGTCCCCCATGAAAAGCCCCAATGAAAAACTGTTTTTT.

This chain connects TRBV7-9 to TRBJ2-7, with D maybe TRBD2 (6 bases). Germline V gene lookup returns CDR1 SEHNR and CDR2 FQNEAQ (reference sequence). The CDR3 runs to 17 residues. Trimming left V 2 bases short and J 6 bases short, with 23 bases between. CDR3 residues: CASSLSGSGVDGGEQYF. The CDR3 DNA is TGTGCCAGCAGCTTAAGTGGTTCGGGAGTCGATGGGGGCGAGCAGTACTTC.

This clone turned up a few times. In nucleotides, the CDR3 is TGCAGCGTATCCGGGACAAGGCAACTTCGGAACACTGAAGCTTTCTTT. Protein sequence: CSVSGTRQLRNTEAFF. The rearrangement uses TRBV29-1 and TRBJ1-1, with D maybe TRBD1 (6 bases). V gave up 6 bases and J gave up 1 base, with 21 bases separating them. Germline values: CDR1 SQVTM, CDR2 ANQGSEA. This CDR3 contains 16 residues. The full variable domain, its missing parts supplied by reference TRBV29-1 and TRBJ1-1, is SAVISQKPSRDICQRGTSLTIQCQVDSQVTMMFWYRQQPGQSLTLIATANQGSEATYESGFVIDKFPISRPNLTFSTLTVSNMSPEDSSIYLCSVSGTRQLRNTEAFFGQGTRLTVV.

The genes are TRBV30 and TRBJ2-7; TRBD2 is a possible D gene (6 bases). V was cut by 2 bases and J by 6 bases, with 14 bases left in between. Germline CDR1 is GTSNPN and CDR2 is SVGIG (reference sequence). This CDR3 is built from 13 residues. The DNA of the CDR3 is TGTGCCTGGAGTAGACGGGAGAAGGGCGAGCAGTACTTC. Its translation: CAWSRREKGEQYF.

This clone was recorded a few times. Germline and junction disagree at one end, which may indicate a read error. This chain uses TRBV13 with TRBJ1-5, with 7 nucleotides matching TRBD1. CDR3 length equals 14 residues. Germline-derived CDR1 and CDR2 are PRHDT and FYEKMQ (reference sequence). CDR3 in DNA: TGTGCCAGCAGCCTAGGACAGGGCAATCAGCCCCAGCATTTT. It translates to CASSLGQGNQPQHF.

The chain links TRBV5-1 to TRBJ2-1; D is perhaps TRBD2 (5 bases). Per the germline V gene, CDR1 is SGHRS and CDR2 is YFSETQ. Deletions cut 0 bases from V and 5 bases from J, with 6 bases between. This CDR3 comprises 13 residues. CDR3 sequence: CASSLARDNEQFF. DNA for the CDR3: TGCGCCAGCAGCTTGGCGAGGGACAATGAGCAGTTCTTC.

The sample holds one count of this clone. J is TRBJ2-1 and V is TRBV7-9; 7 nucleotides align to TRBD2. The V gene end was trimmed by 1 base and the J gene end by 9 bases; junction bases not matched to a gene: 9. The CDR3 totals 15 residues. CDR1 is SEHNR, CDR2 FQNEAQ, per germline (reference sequence). CDR3 amino acids: CASSLGHGRAIEQFF. CDR3 sequence (DNA): TGTGCCAGCAGCTTAGGACATGGGAGGGCGATTGAGCAGTTCTTC.

This sequence joins TRBV7-2 and TRBJ2-1; D gene uncertain. Germline V gives CDR1 SGHTA, CDR2 FQGNSA. The V end was cut by 2 bases, the J end by 8 bases, with 10 bases between. This CDR3 has 13 residues. The CDR3 protein is CASSLRVTDEQFF. DNA of the CDR3: TGTGCCAGCAGCTTACGGGTAACGGATGAGCAGTTCTTC.

Only one count was recorded for this clone. This chain connects TRBV11-1 to TRBJ2-3; TRBD1 is a possible D gene (5 bases). CDR1 is SGHAT, CDR2 FQDESV, per germline (reference sequence). This CDR3 is built from 15 residues. Trimming stripped 1 base from V and 0 bases from J, with 8 bases between. CDR3 in DNA: TGTGCCAGCAGCTTAGGAGGACAAAGCACAGATACGCAGTATTTT. Translation: CASSLGGQSTDTQYF. Complete variable domain (other parts from reference TRBV11-1 and TRBJ2-3): EAEVAQSPRYKITEKSQAVAFWCDPISGHATLYWYRQILGQGPELLVQFQDESVVDDSQLPKDRFSAERLKGVDSTLKIQPAELGDSAMYLCASSLGGQSTDTQYFGPGTRLTVL.

V usage is TRBV7-9 and J usage is TRBJ1-1, with D uncertain. V was cut by 5 bases and J by 4 bases, with 14 bases left in between. There are 14 residues in the CDR3. The V gene's germline CDR1 is SEHNR and CDR2 FQNEAQ (reference sequence). The CDR3 spells CASSPEGMSTEAFF. As DNA, the CDR3 is TGTGCCAGCAGCCCGGAGGGAATGAGCACTGAAGCTTTCTTT.